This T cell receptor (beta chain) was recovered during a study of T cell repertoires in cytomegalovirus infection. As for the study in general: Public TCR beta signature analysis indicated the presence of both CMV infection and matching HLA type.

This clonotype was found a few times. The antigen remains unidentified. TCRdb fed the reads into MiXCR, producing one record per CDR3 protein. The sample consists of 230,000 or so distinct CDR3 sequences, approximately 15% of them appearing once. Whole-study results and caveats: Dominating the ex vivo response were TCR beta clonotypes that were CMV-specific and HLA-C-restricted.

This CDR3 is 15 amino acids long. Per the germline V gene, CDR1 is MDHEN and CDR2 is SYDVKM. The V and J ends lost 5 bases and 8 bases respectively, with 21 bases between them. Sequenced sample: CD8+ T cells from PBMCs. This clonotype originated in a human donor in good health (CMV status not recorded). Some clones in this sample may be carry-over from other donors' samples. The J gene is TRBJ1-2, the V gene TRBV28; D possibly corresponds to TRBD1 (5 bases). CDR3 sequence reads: CASSVTPKGIIGYTF. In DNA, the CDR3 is TGTGCCAGCAGTGTTACGCCGAAGGGGATAATAGGCTACACCTTC.